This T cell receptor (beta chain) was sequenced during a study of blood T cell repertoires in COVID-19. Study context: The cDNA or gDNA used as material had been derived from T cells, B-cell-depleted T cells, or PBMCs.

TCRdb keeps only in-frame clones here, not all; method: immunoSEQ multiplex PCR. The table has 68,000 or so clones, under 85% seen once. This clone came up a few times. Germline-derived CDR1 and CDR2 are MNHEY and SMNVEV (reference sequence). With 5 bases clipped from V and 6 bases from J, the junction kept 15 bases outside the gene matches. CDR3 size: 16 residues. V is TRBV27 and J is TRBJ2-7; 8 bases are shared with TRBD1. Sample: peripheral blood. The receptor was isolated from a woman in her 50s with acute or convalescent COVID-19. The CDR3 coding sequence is TGTGCCAGCAGTCCGCGACAGGGGATCGGAGTCGGCGAGCAGTACTTC. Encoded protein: CASSPRQGIGVGEQYF.